These 28 T cell receptor beta chains came from one sample sequenced in a study of OX40 agonist ivuxolimab in advanced cancers. TCRdb's table, derived via immunoSEQ multiplex PCR, lists solely in-frame clones and lacks some. The sample records 75,000 to 80,000 clones, around four fifths being singletons. Specimen: CD4+ or CD8+ T cells sorted from blood, collected in a trial of the OX40 agonist ivuxolimab. These receptors all stem from an adult with an advanced solid tumor such as melanoma, head and neck, liver or kidney cancer.

A single count supports this clone. This chain uses TRBV11-2 with TRBJ2-3; D uncertain. This CDR3 spans 15 amino acids. The V gene lost 2 bases and the J gene lost 2 bases, with 11 bases spanning the gap. Germline V gene sequence: CDR1 SGHAT, CDR2 FQNNGV. CDR3 sequence reads: CASSLNSPLTDTQYF. The CDR3 nucleotides are TGTGCCAGCAGCTTAAACTCCCCACTCACAGATACGCAGTATTTT.

This chain joins TRBV30 and TRBJ2-1; 10 nucleotides line up with TRBD1. The V and J ends lost 4 bases and 3 bases, in that order; junction bases with no gene match: 3. CDR1 GTSNPN and CDR2 SVGIG come from the germline V gene (reference sequence). The CDR3 extends over 14 amino acids. The CDR3 DNA is TGTGCCTGGACGGACAGGGGGTACTACAATGAGCAGTTCTTC. Amino acid sequence: CAWTDRGYYNEQFF.

The rearrangement links TRBV28 to TRBJ2-7; D may be TRBD1 (6 bases). The V gene lost 4 bases and the J gene lost 5 bases, with 9 bases spanning the gap. Looked up from germline, CDR1 is MDHEN and CDR2 is SYDVKM. The CDR3 has 12 amino acids. The CDR3: CASSSGVHEQYF. CDR3 sequence (DNA): TGTGCCAGCAGTTCAGGGGTCCACGAGCAGTACTTC.

This clone was detected only a few times. The chain employs TRBV2 and TRBJ2-6, with D tentatively TRBD1 or TRBD2 (5 bases each). This CDR3 has 16 residues. Trimming stripped 3 bases from V and 0 bases from J, with 9 bases between. Germline V gives CDR1 SNHLY, CDR2 FYNNEI. CDR3 DNA: TGTGCCAGCAGTGAGGGACGGACCTCTGGGGCCAACGTCCTGACTTTC. Protein product: CASSEGRTSGANVLTF.

The chain uses TRBV7-2 and TRBJ1-4; maybe TRBD1 (5 bases). This CDR3 has 16 amino acids. The germline V and J ends were trimmed by 5 bases and 4 bases, with 17 bases remaining between them. Germline CDR1 and CDR2: SGHTA and FQGNSA. CDR3 sequence (DNA): TGTGCCAGCAGCCTGGGGTCCGAGGGACGTAATGAAAAACTGTTTTTT. This translates into CASSLGSEGRNEKLFF.

The rearrangement uses TRBV11-2 and TRBJ2-5; 9 nucleotides align to TRBD2. Per the germline V gene, CDR1 is SGHAT and CDR2 is FQNNGV. This CDR3 is built from 15 residues. V gave up 3 bases and J gave up 2 bases; unmatched junction bases: 4. This chain's CDR3 is CASSLSGLAQETQYF. CDR3 DNA sequence: TGTGCCAGCAGCTTGAGCGGACTAGCGCAAGAGACCCAGTACTTC.

This clone was observed once. This sequence joins TRBV5-6 and TRBJ2-5, with D uncertain. The V gene lost 3 bases and the J gene lost 1 base, with 4 bases spanning the gap. This CDR3 has 12 amino acids. Germline loops: CDR1 SGHDT, CDR2 YYEEEE. As DNA, the CDR3 is TGTGCCAGCAGCTGGAGCCAAGAGACCCAGTACTTC. It codes for CASSWSQETQYF.

This chain uses TRBV15 with TRBJ1-6; D possibly corresponds to TRBD1 (6 bases). This CDR3 spans 13 amino acids. CDR1 is LNHNV, CDR2 YYDKDF, per germline (reference sequence). V was pared by 1 base and J by 9 bases, with 7 bases between. Written as DNA, the CDR3 is TGTGCCACCAGCAGAGGACAGGCTTCACCCCTCCACTTT. It codes for CATSRGQASPLHF.

The chain recombines TRBV4-1 with TRBJ2-7; TRBD2 aligns across 11 bases. V lost 0 bases to trimming and J lost 0 bases; unmatched junction nucleotides: 4. The CDR3 loop spans 17 amino acids. Per the germline V gene, CDR1 is MGHRA and CDR2 is YSYEKL. This CDR3 is CASSQEFGTSGSYEQYF. The DNA of the CDR3 is TGCGCCAGCAGCCAAGAGTTCGGGACTAGCGGCTCCTACGAGCAGTACTTC.

The V and J genes are TRBV7-3 and TRBJ2-2; 8 bases line up with TRBD1. J lost 5 bases, V lost 5 bases, and 7 bases had no gene match. CDR1 and CDR2 from the germline V gene are SGHTA and FQGTGA. The CDR3 extends over 15 amino acids. The CDR3 loop reads CASSPDRVNTGELFF. The DNA of the CDR3 is TGTGCCAGCAGCCCGGACAGGGTGAATACCGGGGAGCTGTTTTTT.

This chain joins TRBV27 and TRBJ1-5, with D possibly matching TRBD1 (6 bases). Looked up from germline, CDR1 is MNHEY and CDR2 is SMNVEV (reference sequence). V shed 6 bases and J shed 2 bases, with 14 bases lying between them. The length of the CDR3 is 15 residues. CDR3 nucleotides: TGTGCCAGCAGGTCGGGGGGCGCGGGCAATCAGCCCCAGCATTTT. Amino acids: CASRSGGAGNQPQHF.

The gene calls are TRBV29-1 and TRBJ2-4, with D tentatively TRBD2 (6 bases). The CDR3 runs 18 residues. V was clipped by 8 bases and J by 6 bases, with 32 bases between them. Germline-derived CDR1 and CDR2 are SQVTM and ANQGSEA. CDR3 sequence: CSSETETLGLLCGNIQYF. The DNA for the CDR3 is TGCAGCTCTGAAACCGAAACGTTGGGACTTCTTTGTGGAAACATTCAGTACTTC.

The CDR3 sequence: CASSPGQNNQPQHF. CDR3 DNA: TGTGCCAGCAGTCCGGGACAGAACAATCAGCCCCAGCATTTT. The chain joins TRBV6-1 to TRBJ1-5, with TRBD1 matching 7 bases. Germline CDR1 is MNHNS and CDR2 is SASEGT. The CDR3 is made up of 14 amino acids. V gave up 5 bases and J gave up 3 bases; unmatched junction bases: 4.

V usage is TRBV15 and J usage is TRBJ1-2; TRBD1 aligns across 7 bases. The V and J ends lost 6 bases and 4 bases, in that order; junction bases with no gene match: 8. Germline assignment: CDR1 LNHNV and CDR2 YYDKDF (reference sequence). CDR3 length: 14 amino acids. The CDR3: CATSLPGQPYGYTF. CDR3 bases: TGTGCCACCAGTCTCCCGGGACAGCCCTATGGCTACACCTTC.

The J gene is TRBJ2-2, the V gene TRBV6-5, with 9 bases that match TRBD2. V gave up 3 bases and J gave up 6 bases; unmatched junction bases: 8. This CDR3 has 16 amino acids. The V gene's germline CDR1 is MNHEY and CDR2 SVGAGI. CDR3 sequence (DNA): TGTGCCAGCAGTTATCTCGGGACTAGCAGTGCCGGGGAGCTGTTTTTT. Translating it yields CASSYLGTSSAGELFF.

The chain employs TRBV6-1 and TRBJ2-5; TRBD1 agrees at 7 bases. The CDR3 has 12 amino acids. V lost 7 bases and J lost 1; bases outside the gene matches: 0. Germline CDR1 is MNHNS and CDR2 is SASEGT. CDR3 region: CASNRGQETQYF. CDR3 nucleotides: TGTGCCAGCAACAGGGGCCAAGAGACCCAGTACTTC.

As concerns this clone: The sample has other DNA sequences that encode this CDR3 too. CDR3 DNA sequence: TGCGCCAGCAGCTTGAGGGGAGGCACTGAAGCTTTCTTT. Protein sequence: CASSLRGGTEAFF. The chain links TRBV5-1 to TRBJ1-1; TRBD1 is a possible D gene (5 bases). The CDR3 extends over 13 amino acids. V was cut by 1 base and J by 4 bases, with 8 bases left in between. CDR1 SGHRS and CDR2 YFSETQ come from the germline V gene.

V and J are TRBV28 and TRBJ1-5; 7 bases agree with TRBD1. This CDR3 region has 16 residues. V shed 5 bases, J shed 3 bases, and the junction held 10 bases outside the gene matches. The germline CDR1 and CDR2 sequences are MDHEN and SYDVKM. As DNA, the CDR3 is TGTGCCAGCAGTCCTACCGGGACAGCCACCAATCAGCCCCAGCATTTT. Translated, it gives CASSPTGTATNQPQHF.

The V and J genes are TRBV7-7 and TRBJ2-3, with a weak D call TRBD1 (6 bases). Trimming took off 5 bases at V and 2 bases at J, with 14 bases between the two ends. The germline CDR1 and CDR2 sequences are SSHAT and FNYEAQ (reference sequence). There are 15 residues in the CDR3. The CDR3 coding sequence is TGTGCCAGCAGCGCCGGGACACCCGACACAGATACGCAGTATTTT. This encodes CASSAGTPDTDTQYF.

V and J are TRBV7-8 and TRBJ2-7, with 9 positions matching TRBD1. With V trimmed by 5 bases and J by 0 bases, 5 bases remained unmatched. Germline assignment: CDR1 SGHVS and CDR2 FQNEAQ. The CDR3 consists of 15 residues. CDR3 coding DNA: TGTGCCAGCAGCCGGGACAGGGCCCCCTCCTACGAGCAGTACTTC. It encodes CASSRDRAPSYEQYF.

The chain carries TRBV27 and TRBJ2-7; 11 nucleotides align to TRBD2. This CDR3 has 16 residues. Germline lookup yields CDR1 MNHEY and CDR2 SMNVEV (reference sequence). Trimming removed 2 bases from V and 2 bases from J; junction bases left unmatched: 5. The CDR3 loop reads CASSLLTSGTPYEQYF. The CDR3 nucleotides are TGTGCCAGCAGTTTACTGACTAGCGGGACCCCCTACGAGCAGTACTTC.

This clone was counted a single time. V is TRBV4-1 and J is TRBJ2-2; 8 bases fit TRBD1. CDR1 is MGHRA, CDR2 YSYEKL, per germline. Germline trimming cut 7 bases from V and 1 base from J; bases unmatched to any gene: 5. The CDR3 covers 15 residues. CDR3 in DNA: TGCGCCAGCAAAGCCGGGACAGGGAACACCGGGGAGCTGTTTTTT. Amino acid sequence: CASKAGTGNTGELFF.

The CDR3 DNA reads as TGTGCCAGCAGATTTGACAGGACCTATGGCTACACCTTC. Its translation: CASRFDRTYGYTF. The V call is TRBV6-6, the J call TRBJ1-2; weak D call: TRBD1 (6 bases). The V gene's germline CDR1 is MNHNY and CDR2 SVGAGI (reference sequence). Trimming took 6 bases from V and 4 from J, leaving 12 bases between them. The CDR3 is 13 residues long.

The rearrangement uses TRBV19 and TRBJ1-5; D may be TRBD1 (5 bases). The CDR3 has 16 amino acids. Trimming took off 5 bases at V and 4 bases at J, with 18 bases between the two ends. CDR1 LNHDA and CDR2 SQIVND come from the germline V gene (reference sequence). The CDR3 is CASSGQGLGLNQPQHF. In DNA, the CDR3 is TGTGCCAGTAGTGGCCAGGGATTGGGACTAAATCAGCCCCAGCATTTT.

The genes are TRBV28 and TRBJ1-4; D might be TRBD1 (6 bases). CDR3 size: 16 residues. V gave up 3 bases and J gave up 0 bases, with 11 bases separating them. Per germline, CDR1 MDHEN and CDR2 SYDVKM. CDR3 nucleotides: TGTGCCAGCAGTTTGACAGGTCTTGCAACTAATGAAAAACTGTTTTTT. This gives the protein CASSLTGLATNEKLFF.

In its sample, this clone was seen a few times. The chain couples TRBV30 to TRBJ1-2; possible D gene TRBD1, 6 bases. V lost 3 bases and J 2 bases, leaving 10 bases between the germline ends. Germline loops: CDR1 GTSNPN, CDR2 SVGIG (reference sequence). The CDR3 length is 13 residues. CDR3 region: CAWSLQGNYGYTF. For the CDR3, the DNA is TGTGCCTGGAGCCTCCAGGGGAACTATGGCTACACCTTC.

The V and J genes are TRBV28 and TRBJ2-2, with TRBD1 matching 8 bases. The CDR3 consists of 14 residues. The germline gives CDR1 MDHEN, CDR2 SYDVKM. The junction had 11 bases not matched to a gene; V was cut back by 11 bases and J by 6 bases. CDR3 protein: CAARGQGAPGELFF. As DNA, the CDR3 is TGTGCCGCTCGGGGGCAGGGGGCGCCCGGGGAGCTGTTTTTT.

Comments on this clone: An end of the junction does not agree with germline; a read error may underlie this. CDR3 DNA sequence: TGTGCCAGCACCTTAGGAGGGGGAGTAACCATTCAGTACTTC. As protein: CASTLGGGVTIQYF. The J gene is TRBJ2-4, the V gene TRBV7-9; perhaps D is TRBD1 or TRBD2 (6 bases each). CDR3 length equals 14 residues. CDR1 is SEHNR and CDR2 is FQNEAQ in the germline V gene (reference sequence).